One sample yielded the 27 T cell receptor beta chains listed below, sequenced in a study of vaccination and CD4 T cells after COVID-19. Cultured CD4+ T cell DNA underwent sequencing with the Oncomine TCR Beta short-read assay. TCRdb fed the PCR reads into MiXCR, producing one record per CDR3 protein. The sample includes around 15,000 distinct CDR3 sequences, under 55% of them seen just once. For these receptors, no antigen is known. Treatment here: approximately 10-day PBMC culture with coronavirus spike peptide pools or control peptides (ViraFEST assay). The specimen was CD4+ T cells from blood, cultured in vitro, collected before SARS-CoV-2 vaccination. The receptors were gathered from a human donor who received a COVID-19 vaccine.

This sequence joins TRBV20-1 and TRBJ2-5; perhaps TRBD2 as D (7 bases). Trimming removed 1 base at V and 4 bases at J, with 19 bases between. The CDR3 runs to 16 residues. Germline-derived CDR1 and CDR2 are DFQATT and SNEGSKA (reference sequence). CDR3 sequence: CSARGATGGLGETQYF. The CDR3 DNA reads as TGCAGTGCTAGAGGGGCAACGGGGGGCTTAGGAGAGACCCAGTACTTC.

This clonotype was counted only a few times. The V call is TRBV7-2, the J call TRBJ1-1; D is unresolved. Germline V gene data show CDR1 as SGHTA and CDR2 as FQGNSA. The V and J ends lost 4 bases and 4 bases respectively, with 10 bases between them. CDR3 length: 13 residues. The CDR3 region has the DNA TGTGCCAGCAGCTCCTCACGGGGCACTGAAGCTTTCTTT. It specifies CASSSSRGTEAFF.

This chain connects TRBV27 to TRBJ2-7, with no clear D. The CDR3 runs to 13 residues. V was pared by 2 bases and J by 1 base, with 6 bases between. Per the germline V gene, CDR1 is MNHEY and CDR2 is SMNVEV (reference sequence). The CDR3 loop reads CASSLRESYEQYF. The CDR3 region has the DNA TGTGCCAGCAGTTTAAGGGAATCCTACGAGCAGTACTTC.

The chain recombines TRBV6-2 or TRBV6-3 with TRBJ2-5; 9 bases align to TRBD2. The germline CDR1 and CDR2 sequences are MNHEY and SVGEGT. This CDR3 has 15 residues. The trim removed 2 bases at V and 5 bases at J, leaving 6 bases unmatched. CDR3 DNA: TGTGCCAGCAGTTACGGCGGGGGGGCCAGGGAGACCCAGTACTTC. Its protein product is CASSYGGGARETQYF.

The chain is built from TRBV19 and TRBJ1-5; D remains ambiguous. V lost 0 bases and J lost 5, with 11 bases in between. The CDR3 has 15 amino acids. Germline-derived CDR1 and CDR2 are LNHDA and SQIVND (reference sequence). DNA of the CDR3: TGTGCCAGTAGTATAGATTATCACCGAGATCAGCCCCAGCATTTT. Residues: CASSIDYHRDQPQHF.

This clonotype was seen only a few times. V gene TRBV21-1 combines with J gene TRBJ2-3; the D segment call TRBD2 is taken from the table without a DNA check. TRBV21-1 counts as a pseudogene. This CDR3 region has 17 residues. CDR3 loop: CASSKVASGGSGDTQYF. The CDR3 nucleotides are TGTGCCAGCAGCAAAGTGGCCAGCGGGGGGAGTGGGGATACGCAGTATTTT.

Comments on this clonotype: Mismatch with germline at one junction end may stem from a read error. V gene TRBV7-9 combines with J gene TRBJ2-1; 12 positions match TRBD2. Germline V CDR1 and CDR2: SEHNR, FQNEAQ (reference sequence). The CDR3 length is 14 residues. CDR3: CASSLAGGYNEQFF. The DNA of the CDR3 is TGTGCCAGCAGCCTAGCGGGGGGGTACAATGAGCAGTTCTTC.

In this sample, this clonotype turned up a few times. One end of the junction is discordant with germline, which a read error may explain. This chain joins TRBV6-2 or TRBV6-3 and TRBJ1-6; D possibly corresponds to TRBD1 (5 bases). Germline V lookup: CDR1 MNHEY, CDR2 SVGEGT. The CDR3 covers 16 residues. CDR3 nucleotide sequence: TGTGCCAGCACTTACGGCGAGGGGAACGGTAATTCACCCCTCCACTTT. It encodes CASTYGEGNGNSPLHF.

This sequence joins TRBV6-5 and TRBJ1-6; D is undetermined. Germline assignment: CDR1 MNHEY and CDR2 SVGAGI. Trimming removed 2 bases at V and 7 bases at J, with 9 bases between. The CDR3 contains 14 residues. The CDR3 sequence: CASSYGGENSPLHF. The CDR3 DNA is TGTGCCAGCAGTTACGGAGGCGAGAATTCACCCCTCCACTTT.

There are a few counts of this clonotype. The gene calls are TRBV7-9 and TRBJ2-7; D may be TRBD1 or TRBD2 (6 bases each). The V gene's germline CDR1 is SEHNR and CDR2 FQNEAQ (reference sequence). Trimming shortened V by 5 bases and J by 6 bases, and 17 bases separated the two germline ends. The CDR3 totals 14 residues. In DNA form, the CDR3 reads TGTGCCAGCAGCCACCGCCGGGGGCGGGGCGAGCAGTACTTC. Protein product: CASSHRRGRGEQYF.

This clonotype occurred a few times. The chain carries TRBV20-1 and TRBJ2-1, with D possibly TRBD1 on 6 matching bases. The CDR3 covers 14 residues. The ends were cut back, 4 bases at V and 7 bases at J, with 17 bases in the middle. Germline loops: CDR1 DFQATT, CDR2 SNEGSKA (reference sequence). CDR3 region: CSATGQLPGNEQFF. The CDR3 DNA is TGCAGTGCTACGGGACAACTCCCGGGGAATGAGCAGTTCTTC.

The chain carries TRBV5-1 and TRBJ2-5; D possibly matches TRBD1 or TRBD2 (5 bases each). Germline CDR1 is SGHRS and CDR2 is YFSETQ. Trimming stripped 4 bases from V and 0 bases from J, with 13 bases between. This CDR3 region has 15 residues. The CDR3 DNA reads as TGCGCCAGCAGCCGGGACCCACAAAACCAAGAGACCCAGTACTTC. Translating gives CASSRDPQNQETQYF.

This chain links TRBV23-1 with TRBJ2-3, with TRBD2 as a possible D gene (5 bases). TRBV23-1 is labeled an ORF, and its function is uncertain. The CDR3 extends over 17 amino acids. V was cut by 2 bases and J by 0 bases, with 15 bases left in between. The CDR3 region has the DNA TGCGCCAGCAGTCAAGAGCTAGCCCAGACTAGCACAGATACGCAGTATTTT. Translating it yields CASSQELAQTSTDTQYF.

This clonotype was seen a few times. The V call is TRBV15, the J call TRBJ2-3; a weak D match, TRBD2 (5 bases). Trimming took off 0 bases at V and 2 bases at J, with 9 bases between the two ends. CDR3 length equals 15 residues. Germline CDR1 and CDR2: LNHNV and YYDKDF (reference sequence). CDR3 amino acids: CATSRDGRDTDTQYF. The CDR3 bases are TGTGCCACCAGCAGAGATGGCCGGGACACAGATACGCAGTATTTT.

The chain joins TRBV19 to TRBJ1-2, with D tentatively TRBD1 (5 bases). Between the trimmed V and J ends, which lost 9 bases and 8 bases, there was a span of 16 bases. CDR1 and CDR2 from the germline V gene are LNHDA and SQIVND (reference sequence). The CDR3 extends over 12 amino acids. The DNA of the CDR3 is TGTGCCAGCCGGGACCCTCCGGAAGGCTACACCTTC. Encoded protein: CASRDPPEGYTF.

This clonotype is a singleton in its sample. In DNA, the CDR3 is TGTGCCAGCAGTTCCCTCAGGAATAATAATTCACCCCTCCACTTT. This codes for CASSSLRNNNSPLHF. This chain uses TRBV6-5 with TRBJ1-6, with D unresolved. V lost 4 bases and J lost 5, with 12 bases in between. This CDR3 has 15 residues. CDR1 is MNHEY, CDR2 SVGAGI, per germline.

In this sample, this clonotype turned up once. This rearrangement joins TRBV9 to TRBJ1-1; perhaps TRBD1 as D (5 bases). Trimming cost V 0 bases and J 2 bases, with 11 bases left between them. Germline CDR1 and CDR2: SGDLS and YYNGEE. CDR3 size: 15 residues. The CDR3 DNA reads as TGTGCCAGCAGCGTAGCTGGAGGGGCCAACACTGAAGCTTTCTTT. Translated, it gives CASSVAGGANTEAFF.

In this sample, this clonotype turned up a few times. V and J are TRBV11-3 and TRBJ2-5; maybe TRBD1 (6 bases). The V and J ends lost 1 base and 4 bases respectively, with 13 bases between them. The CDR3 totals 15 residues. CDR1 is SGHNT, CDR2 YENEEA, per germline. This chain's CDR3 is CASSLGGTLRETQYF. The CDR3 DNA reads as TGTGCCAGCAGCTTAGGAGGGACATTAAGAGAGACCCAGTACTTC.

This clonotype is termed medium-sized. The CDR3 DNA reads as TGTGCCAGCAGTGAATTCGGACAGGTCTATGGCTACACCTTC. Translated, it gives CASSEFGQVYGYTF. The rearrangement joins TRBV25-1 to TRBJ1-2, with 7 positions matching TRBD1. The CDR3 runs 14 residues. The germline gives CDR1 MGHDK, CDR2 SYGVNS. Trimming removed 1 base from V and 4 bases from J; junction bases left unmatched: 3.

This clonotype has a handful of counts. The chain has TRBV21-1 and TRBJ2-2; TRBD1 is the table's D call, not checked against the DNA. TRBV21-1 is marked as a pseudogene. The length of the CDR3 is 16 residues. Here the CDR3 DNA reads TGTGCCAGCAGCAAATGTGAGGGGCGGAACACCGGGGAGCTGTTTTTT. Its translation is CASSKCEGRNTGELFF.

This clonotype showed up just a few times. V gene TRBV20-1 combines with J gene TRBJ2-3; D is perhaps TRBD2 (7 bases). The CDR3 is made up of 14 amino acids. V lost 6 bases and J 0 bases, leaving 13 bases between the germline ends. The V gene's germline CDR1 is DFQATT and CDR2 SNEGSKA (reference sequence). In nucleotides, the CDR3 is TGCAGTGCAAGGGGGGGCTACAGCACAGATACGCAGTATTTT. Protein: CSARGGYSTDTQYF.

V usage is TRBV5-1 and J usage is TRBJ1-1, with 11 nucleotides matching TRBD1. Germline trimming cut 4 bases from V and 1 base from J; bases unmatched to any gene: 6. Germline CDR1 and CDR2: SGHRS and YFSETQ. CDR3 length: 16 amino acids. The CDR3: CASSRGDRGSNTEAFF. CDR3 coding DNA: TGCGCCAGCAGCCGTGGGGACAGGGGGTCGAACACTGAAGCTTTCTTT.

The J gene is TRBJ2-1, the V gene TRBV20-1; D remains unclear. Trimming shortened V by 2 bases and J by 5 bases, and 10 bases separated the two germline ends. From germline, CDR1 is DFQATT and CDR2 SNEGSKA (reference sequence). CDR3 length: 13 amino acids. The CDR3 region is CSARRQRNNEQFF. CDR3 nucleotides: TGCAGTGCTAGACGGCAGAGAAACAATGAGCAGTTCTTC.

The chain links TRBV6-1 to TRBJ2-2; 7 nucleotides match TRBD2. V shed 10 bases, J shed 4 bases, and the junction held 12 bases outside the gene matches. CDR1 MNHNS and CDR2 SASEGT come from the germline V gene. The CDR3 sequence is 15 residues long. The CDR3 DNA is TGTGCCACCAATTCTGGGGGGAGGGGCACCGGGGAGCTGTTTTTT. This codes for CATNSGGRGTGELFF.

V and J are TRBV7-2 and TRBJ2-3; possibly TRBD1 for D (5 bases). The ends were cut back, 6 bases at V and 4 bases at J, with 14 bases in the middle. CDR1 and CDR2 (germline): SGHTA, FQGNSA. The CDR3 is 14 residues long. CDR3 bases: TGTGCCAGCAGGTCAAATCAGGGTCCAGATACGCAGTATTTT. Its protein is CASRSNQGPDTQYF.

This clonotype was counted between two and nine times. The chain has TRBV6-1 and TRBJ1-1; TRBD1 matches at 11 bases. CDR3 length: 16 amino acids. The trim removed 7 bases at V and 6 bases at J, leaving 13 bases unmatched. The germline CDR1 and CDR2 sequences are MNHNS and SASEGT. The CDR3 DNA is TGTGCCAGCATGGAAGGGGCCGGGACAGGGGGTTCTGAAGCTTTCTTT. Translation gives CASMEGAGTGGSEAFF.

J is TRBJ2-5 and V is TRBV20-1; 11 nucleotides align to TRBD2. The CDR3 contains 13 residues. J lost 5 bases, V lost 5 bases, and 4 bases had no gene match. Per germline, CDR1 DFQATT and CDR2 SNEGSKA (reference sequence). CDR3 residues: CSAVAGGRETQYF. CDR3 sequence (DNA): TGCAGTGCTGTAGCGGGGGGGCGTGAGACCCAGTACTTC.